These T cell receptor beta chains were read from a single sample in a study of blood T cell repertoires in COVID-19. The table came from immunoSEQ multiplex PCR; TCRdb's copy has only in-frame clones and leaves some out. The sample records about 250,000 clones, about 88% being singletons. The sequencing sample was made of PBMCs or T cells enriched from blood (not recorded which). The origin of the receptors is a woman in her forties or fifties who had recovered from COVID-19. Both conserved end residues are part of each CDR3. The order of the fields is V gene, J gene, clone size, D gene, CDR3 DNA, CDR3 protein. D genes are given only for firm matches. The listing skips clone size in some rows; elsewhere it reads once, few, many or a size class.

v_call: TRBV2
j_call: TRBJ1-5
clone_size: -
d_call: -
cdr3_nt: TGTGCCAGCAGTGAAGGCAGGGGCAATCAGCCCCAGCATTTT
cdr3_aa: CASSEGRGNQPQHF

v_call: TRBV7-2
j_call: TRBJ2-1
clone_size: -
d_call: -
cdr3_nt: TGTGCCAGCAGCGAAAGGAGGGGTGAGGAGCAGTTCTTC
cdr3_aa: CASSERRGEEQFF

v_call: TRBV5-5
j_call: TRBJ1-5
clone_size: -
d_call: -
cdr3_nt: TGTGCCAGCGCCCTCGGCGGCACTAGCAATCAGCCCCAGCATTTT
cdr3_aa: CASALGGTSNQPQHF

v_call: TRBV25-1
j_call: TRBJ1-4
clone_size: few
d_call: TRBD1
cdr3_nt: TGTGCCAGCAGTGGGACAGGGGGTCGTGGTGAAAAACTGTTTTTT
cdr3_aa: CASSGTGGRGEKLFF

v_call: TRBV7-6
j_call: TRBJ1-6
clone_size: -
d_call: TRBD1
cdr3_nt: TGTGCCAGCAGCGGGACAGGGTTTAATTCACCCCTCCACTTT
cdr3_aa: CASSGTGFNSPLHF

v_call: TRBV28
j_call: TRBJ1-1
clone_size: -
d_call: -
cdr3_nt: TGTGCCAGCAGTTTACGTTTGGCGAACACTGAAGCTTTCTTT
cdr3_aa: CASSLRLANTEAFF

v_call: TRBV24-1
j_call: TRBJ2-1
clone_size: -
d_call: -
cdr3_nt: TGTGCCACCAGTGAATCGGGGTTGGGCAATGAGCAGTTCTTC
cdr3_aa: CATSESGLGNEQFF

v_call: TRBV18
j_call: TRBJ2-1
clone_size: once
d_call: TRBD1
cdr3_nt: TGTGCCAGCTCACCCCAGACAGGGGTCAATGAGCAGTTCTTC
cdr3_aa: CASSPQTGVNEQFF

v_call: TRBV4-2
j_call: TRBJ2-3
clone_size: -
d_call: TRBD2
cdr3_nt: TGTGCCAGCAGCCAAGAGGGATGGCTAGCGGCGACAGATACGCAGTATTTT
cdr3_aa: CASSQEGWLAATDTQYF

v_call: TRBV7-3
j_call: TRBJ2-1
clone_size: -
d_call: TRBD2
cdr3_nt: TGTGCCAGCAGCTTTGTATTAGCGGGTTCCTCCTACAATGAGCAGTTCTTC
cdr3_aa: CASSFVLAGSSYNEQFF

v_call: TRBV3-1/TRBV3-2
j_call: TRBJ1-1
clone_size: -
d_call: -
cdr3_nt: TGTGCCAGCAGCCAAGACAGGGAAGCTTTCTTT
cdr3_aa: CASSQDREAFF

v_call: TRBV5-6
j_call: TRBJ2-5
clone_size: -
d_call: -
cdr3_nt: TGTGCCAGCAGCCCCAGGACTCTTCGAGAAGAGACCCAGTACTTC
cdr3_aa: CASSPRTLREETQYF

v_call: TRBV7-6
j_call: TRBJ2-3
clone_size: -
d_call: TRBD2
cdr3_nt: TGTGCCAGCAGCTTACTAGCGGGAGAACGAGATACGCAGTATTTT
cdr3_aa: CASSLLAGERDTQYF

v_call: TRBV3-1/TRBV3-2
j_call: TRBJ2-7
clone_size: once
d_call: TRBD2
cdr3_nt: TGTGCCAGCAGCCAAGAGAGCGGGAGTTGGAGAGAGCAGTACTTC
cdr3_aa: CASSQESGSWREQYF

v_call: TRBV30
j_call: TRBJ2-1
clone_size: -
d_call: TRBD2
cdr3_nt: TGTGCCTGGACCCCCAGCGGGGGAAATGAGCAGTTCTTC
cdr3_aa: CAWTPSGGNEQFF